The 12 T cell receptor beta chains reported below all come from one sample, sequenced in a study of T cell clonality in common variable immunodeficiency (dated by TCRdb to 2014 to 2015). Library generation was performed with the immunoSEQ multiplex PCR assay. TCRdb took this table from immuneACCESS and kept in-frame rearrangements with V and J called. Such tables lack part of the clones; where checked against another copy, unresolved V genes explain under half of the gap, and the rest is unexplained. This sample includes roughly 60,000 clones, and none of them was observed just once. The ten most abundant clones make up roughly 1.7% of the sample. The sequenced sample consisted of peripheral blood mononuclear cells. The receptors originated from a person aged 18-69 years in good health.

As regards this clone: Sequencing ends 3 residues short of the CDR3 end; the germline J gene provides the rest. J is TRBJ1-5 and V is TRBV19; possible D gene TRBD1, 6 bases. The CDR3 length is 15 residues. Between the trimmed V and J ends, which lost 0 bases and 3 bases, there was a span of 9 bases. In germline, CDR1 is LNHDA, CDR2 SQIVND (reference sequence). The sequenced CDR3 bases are TGTGCCAGTAGTATAGACGGACAGTTCAATCAGCCC. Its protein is CASSIDGQFNQP. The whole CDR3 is CASSIDGQFNQPQHF.

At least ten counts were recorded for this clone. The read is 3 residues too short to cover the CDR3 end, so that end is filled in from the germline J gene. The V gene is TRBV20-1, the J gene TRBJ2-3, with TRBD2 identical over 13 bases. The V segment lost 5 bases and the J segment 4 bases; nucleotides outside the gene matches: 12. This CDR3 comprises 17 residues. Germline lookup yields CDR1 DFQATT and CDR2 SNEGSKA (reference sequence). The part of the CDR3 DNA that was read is TGCAGTGCTTCGGGACTAGCGGGAAGCAGTGGGGCAGATACG. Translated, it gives CSASGLAGSSGADT. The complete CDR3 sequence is CSASGLAGSSGADTQYF.

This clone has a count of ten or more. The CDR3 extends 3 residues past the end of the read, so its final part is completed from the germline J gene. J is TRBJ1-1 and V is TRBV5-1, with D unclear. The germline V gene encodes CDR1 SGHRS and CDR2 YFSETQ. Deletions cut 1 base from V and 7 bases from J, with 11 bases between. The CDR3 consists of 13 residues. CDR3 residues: CASSLMRASEAFF. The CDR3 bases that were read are TGCGCCAGCAGCTTGATGAGGGCGAGTGAA.

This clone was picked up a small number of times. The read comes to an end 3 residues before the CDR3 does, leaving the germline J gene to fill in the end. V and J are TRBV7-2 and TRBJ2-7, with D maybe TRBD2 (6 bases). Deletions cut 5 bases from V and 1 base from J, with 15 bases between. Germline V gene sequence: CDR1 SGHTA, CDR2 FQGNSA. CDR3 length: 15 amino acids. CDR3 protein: CASSGVMAGSYEQYF. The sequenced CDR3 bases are TGTGCCAGCAGCGGAGTAATGGCGGGGTCCTACGAG. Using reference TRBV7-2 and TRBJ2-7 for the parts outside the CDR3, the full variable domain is GAGVSQSPSNKVTEKGKDVELRCDPISGHTALYWYRQSLGQGLEFLIYFQGNSAPDKSGLPSDRFSAERTGGSVSTLTIQRTQQEDSAVYLCASSGVMAGSYEQYFGPGTRLTVT.

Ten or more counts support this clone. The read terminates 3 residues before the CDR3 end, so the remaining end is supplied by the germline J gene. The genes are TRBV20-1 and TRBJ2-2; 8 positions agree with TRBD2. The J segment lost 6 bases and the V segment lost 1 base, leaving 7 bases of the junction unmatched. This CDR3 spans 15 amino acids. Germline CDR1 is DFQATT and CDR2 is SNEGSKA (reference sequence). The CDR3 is CSARGAGGLPGELFF. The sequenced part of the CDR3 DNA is TGCAGTGCTAGAGGGGCGGGAGGTCTCCCCGGGGAG.

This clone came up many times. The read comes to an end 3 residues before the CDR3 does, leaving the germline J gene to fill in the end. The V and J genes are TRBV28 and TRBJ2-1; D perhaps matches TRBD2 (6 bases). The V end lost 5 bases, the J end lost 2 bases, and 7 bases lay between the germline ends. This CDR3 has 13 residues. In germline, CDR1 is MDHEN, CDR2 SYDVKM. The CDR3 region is CASSRLAYNEQFF. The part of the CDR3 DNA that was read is TGTGCCAGCAGTCGACTAGCCTACAATGAG.

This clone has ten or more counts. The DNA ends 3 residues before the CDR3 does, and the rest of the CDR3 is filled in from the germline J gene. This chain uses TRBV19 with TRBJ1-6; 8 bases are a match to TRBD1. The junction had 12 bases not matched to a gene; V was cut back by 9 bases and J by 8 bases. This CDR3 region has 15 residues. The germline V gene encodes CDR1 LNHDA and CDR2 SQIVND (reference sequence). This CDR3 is CASTITGTGYSPLHF. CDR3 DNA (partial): TGTGCCAGCACCATAACGGGGACAGGATATTCACCC.

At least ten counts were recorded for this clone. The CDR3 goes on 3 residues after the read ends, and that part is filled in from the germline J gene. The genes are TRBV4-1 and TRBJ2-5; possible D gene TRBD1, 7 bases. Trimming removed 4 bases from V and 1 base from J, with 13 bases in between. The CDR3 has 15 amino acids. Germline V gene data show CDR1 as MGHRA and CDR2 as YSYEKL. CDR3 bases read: TGCGCCAGCAGCCGCCAGGGGGGATCCCAAGAGACC. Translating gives CASSRQGGSQET. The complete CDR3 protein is CASSRQGGSQETQYF.

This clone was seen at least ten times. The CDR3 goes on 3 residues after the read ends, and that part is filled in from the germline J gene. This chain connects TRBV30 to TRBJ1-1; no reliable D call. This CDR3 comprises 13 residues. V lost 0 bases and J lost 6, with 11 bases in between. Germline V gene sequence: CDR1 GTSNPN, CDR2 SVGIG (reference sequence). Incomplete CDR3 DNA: TGTGCCTGGAGTGTACGTCGAAGGGCTGAA. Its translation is CAWSVRRRAE. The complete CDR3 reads CAWSVRRRAEAFF.

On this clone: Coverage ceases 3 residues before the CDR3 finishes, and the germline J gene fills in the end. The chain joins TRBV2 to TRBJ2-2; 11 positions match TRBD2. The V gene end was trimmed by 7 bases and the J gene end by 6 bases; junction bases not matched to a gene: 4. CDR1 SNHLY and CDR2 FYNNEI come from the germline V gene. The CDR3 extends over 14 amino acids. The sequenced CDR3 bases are TGTGCCAGCATACTGACTAGCGGGGCCGGGGAG. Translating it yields CASILTSGAGE. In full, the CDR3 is CASILTSGAGELFF.

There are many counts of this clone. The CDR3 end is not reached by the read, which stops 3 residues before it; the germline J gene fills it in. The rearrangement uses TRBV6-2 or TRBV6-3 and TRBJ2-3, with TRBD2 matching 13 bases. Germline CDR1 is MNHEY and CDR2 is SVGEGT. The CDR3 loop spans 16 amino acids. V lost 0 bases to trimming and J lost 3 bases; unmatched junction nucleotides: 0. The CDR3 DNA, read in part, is TGTGCCAGCAGTTACTCGGGACTAGCGGGAACAGATACG. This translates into CASSYSGLAGTDT. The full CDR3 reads CASSYSGLAGTDTQYF.

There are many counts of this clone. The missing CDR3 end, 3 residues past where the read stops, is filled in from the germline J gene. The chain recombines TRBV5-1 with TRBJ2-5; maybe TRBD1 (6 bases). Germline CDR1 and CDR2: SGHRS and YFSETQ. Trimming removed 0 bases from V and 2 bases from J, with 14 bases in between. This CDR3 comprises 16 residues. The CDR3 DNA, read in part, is TGCGCCAGCAGCTTGGAAGGGGGAAAGCCTCAAGAGACC. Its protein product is CASSLEGGKPQET. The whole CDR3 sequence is CASSLEGGKPQETQYF.